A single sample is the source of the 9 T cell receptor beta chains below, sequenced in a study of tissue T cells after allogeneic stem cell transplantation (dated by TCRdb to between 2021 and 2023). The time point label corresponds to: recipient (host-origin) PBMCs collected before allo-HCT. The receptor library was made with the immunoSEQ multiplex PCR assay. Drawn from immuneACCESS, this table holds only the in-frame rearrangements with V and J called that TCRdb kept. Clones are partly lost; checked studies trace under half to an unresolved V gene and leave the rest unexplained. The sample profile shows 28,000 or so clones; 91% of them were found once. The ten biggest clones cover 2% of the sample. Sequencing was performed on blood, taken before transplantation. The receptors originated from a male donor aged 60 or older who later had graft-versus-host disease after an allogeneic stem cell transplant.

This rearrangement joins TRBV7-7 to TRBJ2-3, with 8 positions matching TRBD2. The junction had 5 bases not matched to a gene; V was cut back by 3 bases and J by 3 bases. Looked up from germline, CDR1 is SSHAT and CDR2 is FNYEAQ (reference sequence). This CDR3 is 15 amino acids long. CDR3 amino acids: CASSFGGGLTDTQYF. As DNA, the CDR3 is TGTGCCAGCAGCTTCGGCGGGGGGCTTACAGATACGCAGTATTTT. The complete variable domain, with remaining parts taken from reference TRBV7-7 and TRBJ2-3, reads GAGVSQSPRYKVTKRGQDVTLRCDPISSHATLYWYQQALGQGPEFLTYFNYEAQPDKSGLPSDRFSAERPEGSISTLTIQRTEQRDSAMYRCASSFGGGLTDTQYFGPGTRLTVL.

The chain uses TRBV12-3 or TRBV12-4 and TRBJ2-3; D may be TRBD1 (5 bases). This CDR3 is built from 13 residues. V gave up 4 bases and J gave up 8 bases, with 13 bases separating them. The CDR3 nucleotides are TGTGCCAGCAGTTCTACAGGCTTCGGTACGCAGTATTTT. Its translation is CASSSTGFGTQYF.

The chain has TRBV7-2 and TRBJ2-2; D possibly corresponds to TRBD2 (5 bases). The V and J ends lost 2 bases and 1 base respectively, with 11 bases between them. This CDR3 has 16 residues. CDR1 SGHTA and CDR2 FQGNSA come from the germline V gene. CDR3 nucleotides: TGTGCCAGCAGCTTAACCCCCCGGGGGAACACCGGGGAGCTGTTTTTT. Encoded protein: CASSLTPRGNTGELFF.

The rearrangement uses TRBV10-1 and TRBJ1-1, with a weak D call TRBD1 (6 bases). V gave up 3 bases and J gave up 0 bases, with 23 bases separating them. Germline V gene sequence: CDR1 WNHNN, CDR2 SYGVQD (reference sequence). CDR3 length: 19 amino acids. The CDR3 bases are TGCGCCAGCAGTGAAGGACCGGGACAACCGATCAACCTGAACACTGAAGCTTTCTTT. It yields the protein CASSEGPGQPINLNTEAFF.

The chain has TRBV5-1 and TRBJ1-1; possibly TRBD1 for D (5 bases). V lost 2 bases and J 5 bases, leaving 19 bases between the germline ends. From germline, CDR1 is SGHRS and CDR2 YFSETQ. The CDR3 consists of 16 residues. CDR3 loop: CASSFNLREGWTEAFF. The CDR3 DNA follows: TGCGCCAGCAGCTTTAACCTCAGGGAGGGATGGACTGAAGCTTTCTTT. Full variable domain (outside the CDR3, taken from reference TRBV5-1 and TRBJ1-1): KAGVTQTPRYLIKTRGQQVTLSCSPISGHRSVSWYQQTPGQGLQFLFEYFSETQRNKGNFPGRFSGRQFSNSRSEMNVSTLELGDSALYLCASSFNLREGWTEAFFGQGTRLTVV.

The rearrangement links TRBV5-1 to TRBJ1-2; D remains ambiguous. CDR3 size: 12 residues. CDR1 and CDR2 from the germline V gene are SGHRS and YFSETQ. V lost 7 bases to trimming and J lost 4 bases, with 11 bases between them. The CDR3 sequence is CASSGPGYGYTF. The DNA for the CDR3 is TGCGCCAGCTCAGGACCGGGCTATGGCTACACCTTC. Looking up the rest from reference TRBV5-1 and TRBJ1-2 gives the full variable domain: KAGVTQTPRYLIKTRGQQVTLSCSPISGHRSVSWYQQTPGQGLQFLFEYFSETQRNKGNFPGRFSGRQFSNSRSEMNVSTLELGDSALYLCASSGPGYGYTFGSGTRLTVV.

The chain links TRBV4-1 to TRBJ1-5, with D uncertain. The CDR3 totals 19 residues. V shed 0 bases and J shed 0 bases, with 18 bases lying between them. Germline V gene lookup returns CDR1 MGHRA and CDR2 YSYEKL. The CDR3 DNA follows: TGCGCCAGCAGCCAAGAGGAGAGGACGGTACTTTATAGCAATCAGCCCCAGCATTTT. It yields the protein CASSQEERTVLYSNQPQHF.

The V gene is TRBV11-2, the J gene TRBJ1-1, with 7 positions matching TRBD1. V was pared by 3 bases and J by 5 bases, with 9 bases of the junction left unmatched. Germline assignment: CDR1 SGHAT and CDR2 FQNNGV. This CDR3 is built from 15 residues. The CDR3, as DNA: TGTGCCAGCAGCTTGCAGGGGGGGTTTCGGACTGAAGCTTTCTTT. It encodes CASSLQGGFRTEAFF.

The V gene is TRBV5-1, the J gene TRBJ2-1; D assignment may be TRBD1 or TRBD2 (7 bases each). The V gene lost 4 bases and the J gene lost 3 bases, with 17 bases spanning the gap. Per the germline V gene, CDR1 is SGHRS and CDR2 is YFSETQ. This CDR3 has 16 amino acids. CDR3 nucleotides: TGCGCCAGCAGCCCTCAGGGGGGAGGGGTCTACAATGAGCAGTTCTTC. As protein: CASSPQGGGVYNEQFF.